The 21 T cell receptor beta chains in this list originate from one sample, sequenced in a study of cytomegalovirus exposure and HLA in healthy donors. Primers: 60 Vbeta forward and 13 Jbeta reverse. Produced via immunoSEQ multiplex PCR; TCRdb's table is partial and in-frame only. Of 110,000 to 150,000 clones listed, about 79% are singletons. The material sequenced was PBMCs. The receptors were gathered from a woman aged 25-40 years in good health and CMV-seronegative.

J is TRBJ2-1 and V is TRBV4-1; 9 nucleotides line up with TRBD2. This CDR3 has 17 amino acids. Germline CDR1 and CDR2: MGHRA and YSYEKL. Unmatched junction bases numbered 8, after V lost 1 base and J lost 4 bases. The CDR3 coding sequence is TGCGCCAGCAGCCAAGTGGGTAGCGGGAGAAATTACAATGAGCAGTTCTTC. Its translation: CASSQVGSGRNYNEQFF.

The rearrangement links TRBV9 to TRBJ2-7; D remains unclear. The germline V gene has CDR1 SGDLS and CDR2 YYNGEE. The CDR3 loop spans 14 amino acids. The germline V and J ends were trimmed by 2 bases and 0 bases, with 9 bases remaining between them. As DNA, the CDR3 is TGTGCCAGCAGCGTTGACCGGAGCTCCTACGAGCAGTACTTC. It is translated as CASSVDRSSYEQYF.

V is TRBV4-1 and J is TRBJ1-5; D not resolved. The CDR3 covers 16 residues. CDR1 MGHRA and CDR2 YSYEKL come from the germline V gene. Trimming shortened V by 0 bases and J by 7 bases, and 16 bases separated the two germline ends. The CDR3 coding sequence is TGCGCCAGCAGCCAAGATAGCGGCGACCGGAGGCAGCCCCAGCATTTT. This translates into CASSQDSGDRRQPQHF.

The chain recombines TRBV5-1 with TRBJ1-2, with D perhaps matching TRBD1 (6 bases). Germline V CDR1 and CDR2: SGHRS, YFSETQ. CDR3 size: 15 residues. V was cut by 0 bases and J by 8 bases, with 17 bases left in between. This CDR3 reads CASSLDRASAGGYTF. The CDR3 nucleotides read TGCGCCAGCAGCTTGGACAGGGCTTCAGCGGGAGGCTACACCTTC.

J is TRBJ2-7 and V is TRBV11-2, with D tentatively TRBD2 (5 bases). The CDR3 spans 14 residues. Germline values: CDR1 SGHAT, CDR2 FQNNGV. Trimming stripped 7 bases from V and 2 bases from J, with 15 bases between. The CDR3 DNA sequence: TGTGCCAGCACTCGGAAGGGAGTCGCCTACGAGCAGTACTTC. Its translation: CASTRKGVAYEQYF.

This clone was seen once. The chain uses TRBV6-1 and TRBJ1-1; D possibly corresponds to TRBD1 (6 bases). The CDR3 has 14 amino acids. V was clipped by 8 bases and J by 4 bases, with 17 bases between them. Germline-derived CDR1 and CDR2 are MNHNS and SASEGT. Here the CDR3 reads CASGTRQAGTEAFF. The CDR3 coding sequence is TGTGCCAGCGGCACCCGACAGGCTGGCACTGAAGCTTTCTTT.

V is TRBV6-5 and J is TRBJ1-2; 7 bases line up with TRBD1. The CDR3 spans 13 residues. V was pared by 6 bases and J by 4 bases, with 5 bases of the junction left unmatched. Germline CDR1 and CDR2: MNHEY and SVGAGI. The DNA for the CDR3 is TGTGCCAGCAGCCCGTACAGGGGCTATGGCTACACCTTC. Translation: CASSPYRGYGYTF.

The gene calls are TRBV7-7 and TRBJ2-1; TRBD2 is a possible D gene (6 bases). CDR3 length: 13 amino acids. Trimming left V 3 bases short and J 4 bases short, with 7 bases between. Germline lookup yields CDR1 SSHAT and CDR2 FNYEAQ (reference sequence). CDR3 protein: CASSFGTYNEQFF. Here the CDR3 DNA reads TGTGCCAGCAGCTTTGGGACTTACAATGAGCAGTTCTTC.

V usage is TRBV7-9 and J usage is TRBJ1-2; 8 nucleotides agree with TRBD1. The CDR3 is 16 amino acids. Germline CDR1 reads SEHNR; CDR2 reads FQNEAQ (reference sequence). J was trimmed by 8 bases and V by 5 bases; bases with no gene match: 16. The CDR3 loop reads CASSPDAGGTWEGYTF. The CDR3 DNA follows: TGTGCCAGCAGCCCAGATGCAGGGGGCACTTGGGAAGGCTACACCTTC.

V usage is TRBV6-1 and J usage is TRBJ2-6; D uncertain. The V gene lost 3 bases and the J gene lost 0 bases, with 6 bases spanning the gap. The CDR3 runs 15 residues. Germline-derived CDR1 and CDR2 are MNHNS and SASEGT. CDR3 residues: CASSDPYSGANVLTF. CDR3 sequence (DNA): TGTGCCAGCAGTGATCCTTACTCTGGGGCCAACGTCCTGACTTTC.

The chain combines TRBV27 with TRBJ1-2; 8 positions match TRBD1. This CDR3 is built from 17 residues. Germline lookup yields CDR1 MNHEY and CDR2 SMNVEV (reference sequence). The junction had 8 bases not matched to a gene; V was cut back by 2 bases and J by 0 bases. CDR3 residues: CASSLTGQGRANYGYTF. CDR3 nucleotide sequence: TGTGCCAGCAGTTTAACTGGACAGGGACGAGCTAACTATGGCTACACCTTC.

V and J are TRBV30 and TRBJ1-6; TRBD1 matches 10 bases. The CDR3 has 15 amino acids. Losses at the gene ends were 5 bases for V and 9 bases for J; bases not matched to a gene: 10. Germline V gene sequence: CDR1 GTSNPN, CDR2 SVGIG (reference sequence). DNA for the CDR3: TGTGCCTGGGATCTTACGGGACAGGGGCGTTCACCCCTCCACTTT. Residues: CAWDLTGQGRSPLHF. The full variable domain, its missing parts supplied by reference TRBV30 and TRBJ1-6, is SQTIHQWPATLVQPVGSPLSLECTVEGTSNPNLYWYRQAAGRGLQLLFYSVGIGQISSEVPQNLSASRPQDRQFILSSKKLLLSDSGFYLCAWDLTGQGRSPLHFGNGTRLTVT.

This clone was counted only a few times. Distinct nucleotide sequences in the sample also encode this CDR3. V gene TRBV30 combines with J gene TRBJ1-3, with 7 bases identical to TRBD1. Germline loops: CDR1 GTSNPN, CDR2 SVGIG (reference sequence). V lost 0 bases to trimming and J lost 5 bases; unmatched junction nucleotides: 4. The CDR3 length is 14 residues. The CDR3, as DNA: TGTGCCTGGAGTGTACTAGGGGGCAGAAACACCATATATTTT. It codes for CAWSVLGGRNTIYF.

In this sample, this clone turned up a few times. This rearrangement joins TRBV6-5 to TRBJ2-1; D ambiguous. Between the trimmed V and J ends, which lost 0 bases and 6 bases, there was a span of 12 bases. CDR1 and CDR2 from the germline V gene are MNHEY and SVGAGI. The CDR3 has 15 residues. CDR3 sequence: CASSYSFTKPNEQFF. DNA for the CDR3: TGTGCCAGCAGTTACTCCTTTACCAAGCCCAATGAGCAGTTCTTC.

Here the CDR3 reads CASSQFPPGTGVTGELFF. CDR3 nucleotides: TGTGCCAGCAGCCAATTTCCCCCCGGGACAGGGGTCACCGGGGAGCTGTTTTTT. V is TRBV14 and J is TRBJ2-2; 10 bases align to TRBD1. Germline V lookup: CDR1 SGHDN, CDR2 FVKESK. There are 18 residues in the CDR3. V lost 2 bases to trimming and J lost 4 bases; unmatched junction nucleotides: 10.

The chain carries TRBV19 and TRBJ1-1; 8 bases fit TRBD1. The ends lost 5 bases at V and 7 bases at J; junction bases unmatched: 9. Germline V gene sequence: CDR1 LNHDA, CDR2 SQIVND (reference sequence). The CDR3 spans 14 residues. The CDR3 loop reads CASSLPGQVLEAFF. The CDR3 DNA reads as TGTGCCAGTAGTTTACCGGGACAGGTCCTTGAAGCTTTCTTT.

This clone was counted a few times. The CDR3 nucleotides are TGTGCCTGGAGTAGAACTTCGGGGACAGGCGCTAATTCACCCCTCCACTTT. Protein: CAWSRTSGTGANSPLHF. V and J are TRBV30 and TRBJ1-6, with TRBD1 identical over 8 bases. This CDR3 is built from 17 residues. Germline V gene data show CDR1 as GTSNPN and CDR2 as SVGIG (reference sequence). The trim removed 2 bases at V and 6 bases at J, leaving 12 bases unmatched.

This sequence joins TRBV5-1 and TRBJ2-5; 7 nucleotides align to TRBD2. The germline V gene has CDR1 SGHRS and CDR2 YFSETQ. The CDR3 extends over 13 amino acids. V shed 6 bases and J 3 bases; nucleotides not matched to a gene: 5. The CDR3 DNA follows: TGCGCCAGCACGGCGGGGGTCAAAGAGACCCAGTACTTC. Protein product: CASTAGVKETQYF.

The rearrangement uses TRBV6-6 and TRBJ2-1; the match to TRBD1 covers 7 bases. The CDR3 is made up of 15 amino acids. Per germline, CDR1 MNHNY and CDR2 SVGAGI (reference sequence). Losses at the gene ends were 3 bases for V and 0 bases for J; bases not matched to a gene: 2. CDR3 DNA: TGTGCCAGCAGTTATGACAGGGTCTCCTACAATGAGCAGTTCTTC. Amino acids: CASSYDRVSYNEQFF.

The chain links TRBV7-9 to TRBJ1-2; no definite D call. This CDR3 region has 16 residues. With 4 bases removed from V and 6 bases from J, the gap between germline ends came to 21 bases. Germline loops: CDR1 SEHNR, CDR2 FQNEAQ (reference sequence). The CDR3 DNA follows: TGTGCCAGCAGCTGGGATGGTATGGACTGGGGTGATGGCTACACCTTC. Protein sequence: CASSWDGMDWGDGYTF.

V is TRBV5-8 and J is TRBJ2-3; 8 bases align to TRBD1. This CDR3 has 15 residues. The trim removed 4 bases at V and 2 bases at J, leaving 6 bases unmatched. The V gene's germline CDR1 is SGHTS and CDR2 YDEGEE. The CDR3 DNA sequence: TGTGCCAGCAGCCCAGGGGGCCCGCACACAGATACGCAGTATTTT. Translating it yields CASSPGGPHTDTQYF.